Listed below are T cell receptor beta chains from one sample, sequenced in a study of shared clonotypes between healthy human individuals. Only in-frame clones appear in the TCRdb table, and some are missing; sequencing was by immunoSEQ multiplex PCR. The data hold 1,400,000 or so clones, with approximately 98.5% observed a single time. Input material: naive CD4+ T cells sorted from blood. All receptors come from a man aged 25-40 years in good health. The CDR3 runs from the conserved cysteine through the conserved F or W. The order of the fields is clone size, CDR3 length, D gene, J gene, V gene, CDR3 protein, CDR3 DNA. A D gene is named only where the DNA matches it firmly. For some rows the clone size is stated as once, few or many, or as a class when expanded; others skip it.

>NA|14|NA|TRBJ2-7|TRBV30
CAWSRGATGYEQYF
TGTGCCTGGAGTAGAGGGGCGACGGGGTACGAGCAGTACTTC
>NA|16|TRBD2|TRBJ2-2|TRBV14
CASSQIAGVNTGELFF
TGTGCCAGCAGCCAAATCGCGGGAGTTAACACCGGGGAGCTGTTTTTT
>NA|15|NA|TRBJ2-5|TRBV4-1
CASSQGAGEGFPQYF
TGCGCCAGCAGCCAAGGAGCAGGAGAGGGGTTCCCCCAGTACTTC
>NA|15|NA|TRBJ2-1|TRBV19
CASSMSDRPDHEQFF
TGTGCCAGTAGTATGTCCGACAGACCCGACCATGAGCAGTTCTTC
>NA|12|NA|TRBJ1-4|TRBV2
CASWTANEKLFF
TGTGCCAGCTGGACAGCTAATGAAAAACTGTTTTTT
>NA|13|TRBD1|TRBJ1-2|TRBV6-5
CASRTGGLFGYTF
TGTGCCAGCAGAACAGGGGGACTTTTTGGCTACACCTTC
>NA|14|TRBD2|TRBJ2-1|TRBV5-5
CASSLTGGYNEQFF
TGTGCCAGCAGCTTGACGGGAGGATACAATGAGCAGTTCTTC
>NA|12|NA|TRBJ1-1|TRBV28
CASSLRTAEAFF
TGTGCCAGCAGCCTCAGGACAGCTGAAGCTTTCTTT
>NA|14|NA|TRBJ2-5|TRBV27
CASSLSTRGGTQYF
TGTGCCAGCAGTCTAAGCACTAGGGGGGGTACCCAGTACTTC
>NA|13|NA|TRBJ1-1|TRBV7-7
CASSLRLHTEAFF
TGTGCTAGCAGCTTAAGACTTCACACTGAAGCTTTCTTT
>NA|18|TRBD2|TRBJ2-6|TRBV27
CASSFLLAGVSGANVLTF
TGTGCCAGCAGTTTCCTACTAGCGGGAGTATCTGGGGCCAACGTCCTGACTTTC
>NA|14|NA|TRBJ2-2|TRBV7-9
CASSLAGNTGELFF
TGTGCCAGCAGCTTAGCGGGGAACACCGGGGAGCTGTTTTTT
>NA|14|NA|TRBJ1-3|TRBV7-9
CASSSSASGNTIYF
TGTGCCAGCAGCTCGTCAGCCTCTGGAAACACCATATATTTT
>NA|17|TRBD1|TRBJ2-1|TRBV30
CAWSVRLGTGQYNEQFF
TGTGCCTGGAGTGTAAGACTCGGGACAGGGCAATACAATGAGCAGTTCTTC
>NA|13|NA|TRBJ1-1|TRBV7-3
CASSLQFSTEAFF
TGTGCCAGCAGCTTACAGTTTTCCACTGAAGCTTTCTTT
>NA|15|TRBD2|TRBJ2-7|TRBV5-4
CASSLGGTKPYEQYF
TGTGCCAGCAGCTTGGGGGGGACTAAGCCCTACGAGCAGTACTTC
>once|16|NA|TRBJ1-4|TRBV7-7
CASSRSDLTTNEKLFF
TGTGCTAGCAGCCGCTCTGACTTGACAACTAATGAAAAACTGTTTTTT
>NA|17|TRBD2|TRBJ2-7|TRBV18
CASSLQGLAGGPYEQYF
TGTGCCAGCTCACTTCAAGGACTAGCGGGAGGGCCTTACGAGCAGTACTTC
>NA|16|NA|TRBJ2-2|TRBV9
CASSVLQIANTGELFF
TGTGCCAGCAGCGTCCTGCAAATCGCGAACACCGGGGAGCTGTTTTTT
>NA|15|NA|TRBJ2-2|TRBV5-1
CASSLAIENTGELFF
TGCGCCAGCAGCTTGGCCATTGAGAACACCGGGGAGCTGTTTTTT
>NA|13|NA|TRBJ2-7|TRBV7-9
CASSLDGPYEQYF
TGTGCCAGCAGCCTGGACGGACCCTACGAGCAGTACTTC
>NA|16|TRBD2|TRBJ2-3|TRBV7-2
CASSLEPGLASDTQYF
TGTGCCAGCAGCCTGGAGCCGGGACTAGCCTCAGATACGCAGTATTTT
>NA|18|NA|TRBJ1-5|TRBV28
CASLRGAGGTYSNQPQHF
TGTGCCAGCCTCCGAGGGGCGGGGGGGACTTATAGCAATCAGCCCCAGCATTTT
>NA|16|NA|TRBJ2-5|TRBV5-1
CASSLGASVGQETQYF
TGCGCCAGCAGCTTGGGGGCTAGCGTGGGGCAAGAGACCCAGTACTTC
>NA|13|NA|TRBJ1-2|TRBV2
CASSGGGSYGYTF
TGTGCCAGCAGTGGCGGCGGATCCTATGGCTACACCTTC
>NA|17|TRBD1|TRBJ2-2|TRBV5-4
CASSSVKGQGTTGELFF
TGTGCCAGCAGCTCCGTAAAAGGACAGGGGACCACCGGGGAGCTGTTTTTT
>NA|13|TRBD1|TRBJ1-1|TRBV5-6
CASSPTGGGTAFF
TGTGCCAGCAGCCCAACAGGGGGCGGGACAGCTTTCTTT
>NA|14|NA|TRBJ2-1|TRBV30
CAWSLPRWATEQFF
TGTGCCTGGAGTCTCCCCCGCTGGGCTACTGAGCAGTTCTTC
>NA|15|TRBD2|TRBJ2-1|TRBV7-3
CASSLGLADYNEQFF
TGTGCCAGCAGCCTGGGACTAGCGGATTACAATGAGCAGTTCTTC
>NA|17|NA|TRBJ2-6|TRBV5-5
CASSSLTGNTGANVLTF
TGTGCCAGCAGCTCCCTTACAGGGAATACTGGGGCCAACGTCCTGACTTTC
>once|15|NA|TRBJ2-1|TRBV5-1
CASSLAPGSYNEQFF
TGCGCCAGCAGCTTGGCACCGGGCTCCTACAATGAGCAGTTCTTC
>NA|14|NA|TRBJ1-1|TRBV7-2
CASSFGLSGTEAFF
TGTGCCAGCAGCTTTGGACTATCGGGCACTGAAGCTTTCTTT
>NA|15|TRBD2|TRBJ2-2|TRBV7-2
CASSLEGLAGGELFF
TGTGCCAGCAGCTTAGAAGGGCTAGCGGGCGGGGAGCTGTTTTTT
>NA|14|NA|TRBJ1-2|TRBV9
CASSGILPIYGYTF
TGTGCCAGCAGCGGAATACTACCGATCTATGGCTACACCTTC
>NA|13|NA|TRBJ2-7|TRBV5-8
CASSLWGLDEQYF
TGTGCCAGCAGCTTGTGGGGTCTCGACGAGCAGTACTTC
>NA|15|NA|TRBJ1-1|TRBV5-4
CASSNVGRLGTEAFF
TGTGCCAGCAGTAATGTGGGGAGGTTGGGGACTGAAGCTTTCTTT
>NA|11|NA|TRBJ1-1|TRBV20-1
CSAKKNTEAFF
TGCAGTGCCAAAAAGAACACTGAAGCTTTCTTT
>NA|11|NA|TRBJ2-7|TRBV19
CASSPAYEQYF
TGTGCCAGTAGTCCCGCCTACGAGCAGTACTTC